A single sample gave rise to the 25 T cell receptor beta chains below, sequenced in a study of OX40 agonist ivuxolimab in advanced cancers. Sequenced by immunoSEQ multiplex PCR; TCRdb stores in-frame clones only, minus some. The profile shows some 100,000 clones, roughly 92% of them singletons. The specimen comprised CD4+ or CD8+ T cells sorted from blood, sampled in a trial of the OX40 agonist ivuxolimab. Receptors originate from an adult with an advanced solid tumor such as melanoma, head and neck, liver or kidney cancer.

The chain carries TRBV7-8 and TRBJ2-1, with 9 bases lining up with TRBD1. The CDR3 covers 16 residues. The J segment lost 8 bases and the V segment lost 3 bases, leaving 11 bases of the junction unmatched. CDR1 and CDR2 (germline): SGHVS, FQNEAQ. CDR3 loop: CASSFFPGQGVDEQFF. Written as DNA, the CDR3 is TGTGCCAGCAGCTTCTTTCCGGGACAGGGAGTGGATGAGCAGTTCTTC.

The V and J genes are TRBV5-6 and TRBJ2-7; no clear D. V lost 0 bases to trimming and J lost 7 bases, with 8 bases between them. The germline gives CDR1 SGHDT, CDR2 YYEEEE. The CDR3 covers 12 residues. CDR3 DNA sequence: TGTGCCAGCAGCTTGGACCGTGGGGAGCAGTACTTC. Translated: CASSLDRGEQYF. Combining the CDR3 with reference TRBV5-6 and TRBJ2-7 gives the whole variable domain DAGVTQSPTHLIKTRGQQVTLRCSPKSGHDTVSWYQQALGQGPQFIFQYYEEEERQRGNFPDRFSGHQFPNYSSELNVNALLLGDSALYLCASSLDRGEQYFGPGTRLTVT.

In nucleotides, the CDR3 is TGTGCCAGCAGCCCCGGGACACGTGGTGGCTACACCTTC. Its translation: CASSPGTRGGYTF. The V and J genes are TRBV5-4 and TRBJ1-2; a weak D match, TRBD1 (6 bases). Trimming left V 4 bases short and J 7 bases short, with 14 bases between. There are 13 residues in the CDR3. In germline, CDR1 is SGHNT, CDR2 YYREEE (reference sequence).

The V gene is TRBV29-1, the J gene TRBJ2-1; D remains ambiguous. The CDR3 consists of 13 residues. V was pared by 4 bases and J by 8 bases, with 15 bases between. CDR1 and CDR2 (germline): SQVTM, ANQGSEA. The CDR3 here is CSVVWAAGDEQFF. CDR3 DNA: TGCAGCGTTGTTTGGGCTGCCGGTGATGAGCAGTTCTTC.

V is TRBV11-2 and J is TRBJ1-2; D is perhaps TRBD1 (5 bases). V was clipped by 1 base and J by 8 bases, with 20 bases between them. Germline lookup yields CDR1 SGHAT and CDR2 FQNNGV. This CDR3 has 16 amino acids. The CDR3 sequence: CASSLGGTRNSWGYTF. The CDR3 region has the DNA TGTGCCAGCAGCTTAGGGGGGACGCGGAACTCCTGGGGCTACACCTTC.

In regard to this clone: This is likely a read error, given that the CDR3 carries no conserved phenylalanine or tryptophan at its end. The chain has TRBV6-1 and TRBJ1-6, with unresolved D. There are 17 residues in the CDR3. The ends were cut back, 2 bases at V and 0 bases at J, with 11 bases in the middle. Germline assignment: CDR1 MNHNS and CDR2 SASEGT. The CDR3: CASSEFPVLSYNSPLHL. As DNA, the CDR3 is TGTGCCAGCAGTGAATTCCCGGTACTCTCCTATAATTCACCCCTCCACCTT.

The rearrangement links TRBV6-6 to TRBJ2-7; D gene unclear. V shed 6 bases and J shed 3 bases, with 15 bases lying between them. This CDR3 has 14 residues. Germline V gene data show CDR1 as MNHNY and CDR2 as SVGAGI (reference sequence). The CDR3: CASSPPGSLYEQYF. The CDR3 nucleotides are TGTGCCAGCAGCCCCCCCGGGTCCCTCTACGAGCAGTACTTC.

The CDR3 here is CASSDTGDYEQYF. CDR3 DNA sequence: TGTGCCAGCAGTGATACGGGAGACTACGAGCAGTACTTC. The rearrangement uses TRBV2 and TRBJ2-7; tentatively, D is TRBD2 (6 bases). The CDR3 totals 13 residues. CDR1 and CDR2 from the germline V gene are SNHLY and FYNNEI. Trimming cost V 3 bases and J 3 bases, with 9 bases left between them. The full variable domain, with the rest looked up from reference TRBV2 and TRBJ2-7, is EPEVTQTPSHQVTQMGQEVILRCVPISNHLYFYWYRQILGQKVEFLVSFYNNEISEKSEIFDDQFSVERPDGSNFTLKIRSTKLEDSAMYFCASSDTGDYEQYFGPGTRLTVT.

As DNA, the CDR3 is TGTGCCAGCAGCTTTCCGGGACAGGTCAATGAGCAGTTCTTC. Translated, it gives CASSFPGQVNEQFF. The V call is TRBV5-6, the J call TRBJ2-1; 8 nucleotides match TRBD1. J gave up 6 bases and V 2 bases, and 4 bases lay outside the gene matches. Germline assignment: CDR1 SGHDT and CDR2 YYEEEE. The CDR3 runs 14 residues.

The rearrangement uses TRBV27 and TRBJ2-3, with 9 bases that match TRBD2. The CDR3 is 16 residues long. Germline V gene lookup returns CDR1 MNHEY and CDR2 SMNVEV (reference sequence). Trimming removed 7 bases from V and 3 bases from J; junction bases left unmatched: 11. CDR3 nucleotide sequence: TGTGCCAGCAAAGCGGGGGGTCCCCGTAGGACAGATACGCAGTATTTT. Amino acids: CASKAGGPRRTDTQYF.

The chain joins TRBV27 to TRBJ2-7; 9 positions match TRBD2. The CDR3 runs to 15 residues. V gave up 0 bases and J gave up 0 bases; unmatched junction bases: 0. Germline V gives CDR1 MNHEY, CDR2 SMNVEV (reference sequence). CDR3: CASSLSSGSSYEQYF. The DNA for the CDR3 is TGTGCCAGCAGTTTATCTAGCGGGAGCTCCTACGAGCAGTACTTC.

The J gene is TRBJ2-3, the V gene TRBV6-5; a possible D gene is TRBD2 (6 bases). CDR1 and CDR2 (germline): MNHEY, SVGAGI. The CDR3 is made up of 15 amino acids. V was cut by 3 bases and J by 7 bases, with 17 bases left in between. In nucleotides, the CDR3 is TGTGCCAGCAGTTATTGGTTCGGACTAAACAATACGCAGTATTTT. Translation gives CASSYWFGLNNTQYF.

The CDR3 DNA reads TGTGCCAGCAGTGAGGCCAGGGTCTACGAGCAGTACTTC. Its translation is CASSEARVYEQYF. V and J are TRBV6-5 and TRBJ2-7, with D tentatively TRBD1 (5 bases). CDR1 is MNHEY, CDR2 SVGAGI, per germline. The ends were cut back, 5 bases at V and 3 bases at J, with 11 bases in the middle. The CDR3 totals 13 residues.

This chain links TRBV12-5 with TRBJ1-4, with TRBD1 identical over 10 bases. The germline CDR1 and CDR2 sequences are LGHNT and FRNRAP. CDR3 size: 14 residues. J lost 10 bases, V lost 6 bases, and 8 bases had no gene match. Written as DNA, the CDR3 is TGTGCTAGTGGCCTGGGACAGGGGCTAGGAAAACTGTTTTTT. Amino acids: CASGLGQGLGKLFF.

This clone has only one observation. J is TRBJ1-5 and V is TRBV25-1, with TRBD1 identical over 7 bases. Trimming at V came to 8 bases and at J to 3 bases, leaving 13 bases not matched to a gene. CDR3 length: 16 amino acids. The germline V gene has CDR1 MGHDK and CDR2 SYGVNS. CDR3 protein: CASRVKDGTDNQPQHF. The CDR3, as DNA: TGTGCCAGCCGGGTGAAAGACGGGACAGACAATCAGCCCCAGCATTTT.

This rearrangement joins TRBV6-6 to TRBJ1-1; D is uncertain. There are 15 residues in the CDR3. The germline V and J ends were trimmed by 5 bases and 3 bases, with 16 bases remaining between them. Germline V gene data show CDR1 as MNHNY and CDR2 as SVGAGI (reference sequence). CDR3: CASSPLRWSDTEAFF. Here the CDR3 DNA reads TGTGCCAGCAGTCCCCTAAGGTGGAGTGACACTGAAGCTTTCTTT.

V is TRBV19 and J is TRBJ1-5; D not certain. This CDR3 is 16 amino acids long. The V end was cut by 5 bases, the J end by 0 bases, with 14 bases between. Germline assignment: CDR1 LNHDA and CDR2 SQIVND (reference sequence). Here the CDR3 DNA reads TGTGCCAGTAGTCCCCACACGGGTTATAGCAATCAGCCCCAGCATTTT. This sequence encodes CASSPHTGYSNQPQHF.

V usage is TRBV28 and J usage is TRBJ2-7; 8 nucleotides line up with TRBD1. Looked up from germline, CDR1 is MDHEN and CDR2 is SYDVKM. Trimming removed 5 bases from V and 0 bases from J; junction bases left unmatched: 6. The CDR3 loop spans 15 amino acids. The chain's CDR3 is CASSGGTGLSYEQYF. CDR3 bases: TGTGCCAGCAGTGGCGGGACAGGTCTCTCCTACGAGCAGTACTTC. The entire variable domain, with the rest obtained from reference TRBV28 and TRBJ2-7, is as follows: DVKVTQSSRYLVKRTGEKVFLECVQDMDHENMFWYRQDPGLGLRLIYFSYDVKMKEKGDIPEGYSVSREKKERFSLILESASTNQTSMYLCASSGGTGLSYEQYFGPGTRLTVT.

The V gene is TRBV6-6, the J gene TRBJ2-4; D is undetermined. V was pared by 7 bases and J by 8 bases, with 9 bases between. Germline V gene lookup returns CDR1 MNHNY and CDR2 SVGAGI (reference sequence). The CDR3 is made up of 11 amino acids. CDR3 residues: CASTLEDIQYF. The DNA for the CDR3 is TGTGCCAGCACCTTAGAGGACATTCAGTACTTC.

This clone came up once. The rearrangement uses TRBV6-1 and TRBJ2-1; 9 bases map to TRBD2. The germline CDR1 and CDR2 sequences are MNHNS and SASEGT. V trimming: 5 bases; J trimming: 5 bases; junction bases outside the gene matches: 4. This CDR3 is 14 amino acids long. CDR3 protein: CASSWTSDHNEQFF. CDR3 bases: TGTGCCAGCAGTTGGACTAGCGATCACAATGAGCAGTTCTTC.

In its sample, this clone is large (0.1 to 1%). The rearrangement links TRBV5-1 to TRBJ2-5, with a weak D call TRBD1 (7 bases). The length of the CDR3 is 15 residues. V lost 3 bases and J 0 bases, leaving 12 bases between the germline ends. Germline V gene lookup returns CDR1 SGHRS and CDR2 YFSETQ. The DNA of the CDR3 is TGCGCCAGCAGCTCCTCAGGGGGGAACCAAGAGACCCAGTACTTC. Translating it yields CASSSSGGNQETQYF. The whole variable domain, remainder taken from reference TRBV5-1 and TRBJ2-5, is KAGVTQTPRYLIKTRGQQVTLSCSPISGHRSVSWYQQTPGQGLQFLFEYFSETQRNKGNFPGRFSGRQFSNSRSEMNVSTLELGDSALYLCASSSSGGNQETQYFGPGTRLLVL.

The rearrangement joins TRBV9 to TRBJ2-7; TRBD1 matches at 10 bases. Per the germline V gene, CDR1 is SGDLS and CDR2 is YYNGEE. The CDR3 sequence is 14 residues long. V lost 4 bases, J lost 6 bases, and 7 bases stayed unmatched. This CDR3 reads CASSPGTGEVEQYF. The CDR3 nucleotides are TGTGCCAGCAGCCCCGGGACAGGGGAGGTCGAGCAGTACTTC.

The chain is built from TRBV27 and TRBJ2-2; TRBD2 matches at 11 bases. J gave up 4 bases and V 5 bases, and 6 bases lay outside the gene matches. This CDR3 region has 16 residues. Looked up from germline, CDR1 is MNHEY and CDR2 is SMNVEV (reference sequence). CDR3 region: CASSPLAGAGTGELFF. CDR3 sequence (DNA): TGTGCCAGCAGTCCACTAGCGGGGGCCGGCACCGGGGAGCTGTTTTTT.

This chain links TRBV30 with TRBJ2-3; 14 bases map to TRBD2. In germline, CDR1 is GTSNPN, CDR2 SVGIG (reference sequence). The CDR3 covers 15 residues. Trimming took 4 bases from V and 5 from J; bases not matched to a gene: 5. The CDR3 here is CAWTQGTSGRDTQYF. CDR3 nucleotides: TGTGCCTGGACCCAGGGGACTAGCGGGAGAGATACGCAGTATTTT.

The chain uses TRBV27 and TRBJ1-6, with D perhaps matching TRBD1 (6 bases). Germline values: CDR1 MNHEY, CDR2 SMNVEV (reference sequence). Trimming cost V 6 bases and J 7 bases, with 13 bases left between them. The CDR3 has 14 amino acids. The CDR3 is CASRYGQQNSPLHF. CDR3 nucleotide sequence: TGTGCCAGCAGATATGGACAGCAGAATTCACCCCTCCACTTT.